This T cell receptor (beta chain) was documented in a study of blood T cell repertoires in COVID-19. Whole-study context: The United States, Italy and Spain supplied acute and convalescent COVID-19 samples. The analysed material was cDNA or gDNA that came from T cells, B-cell-depleted T cells, or PBMCs.

Cohort 3 recovered donors had two negative PCRs, clearance, or symptom resolution. CDR1 MDHEN and CDR2 SYDVKM come from the germline V gene. This CDR3 contains 14 residues. Trimming left V 3 bases short and J 3 bases short, with 9 bases between. How the authors handled the data: Amplification from reference gene primers served as the basis for estimated nucleated cell counts. Assay: immunoSEQ multiplex PCR; the TCRdb copy retains only in-frame clones and omits some. The V and J calls and clone size were taken over from that table, and D and trimming were inferred from the DNA. The profile covers roughly 450,000 clones, with about 90% appearing a single time and 0.6% taken by the ten largest.

This chain connects TRBV28 to TRBJ1-5; D is possibly TRBD1 (6 bases). Sequenced material: PBMCs or T cells enriched from blood (not recorded which). The clonotype was recovered from a man between 18 and 35 years old who had recovered from COVID-19. The DNA of the CDR3 is TGTGCCAGCAGTTTGCGACAGGCCAATCAGCCCCAGCATTTT. This codes for CASSLRQANQPQHF. Together with reference TRBV28 and TRBJ1-5, the CDR3 gives the full variable domain: DVKVTQSSRYLVKRTGEKVFLECVQDMDHENMFWYRQDPGLGLRLIYFSYDVKMKEKGDIPEGYSVSREKKERFSLILESASTNQTSMYLCASSLRQANQPQHFGDGTRLSIL.